The next 20 T cell receptor beta chains were all read from a single sample in a study of cytomegalovirus exposure and HLA in healthy donors. TCRdb keeps only in-frame clones here, not all; method: immunoSEQ multiplex PCR. The sample includes more than 110,000 clones, 88% seen only once; the top ten take 7.9%. The specimen sequenced was PBMCs. These receptors were taken from a young woman in good health and CMV-seropositive.

The chain carries TRBV27 and TRBJ1-4; the match to TRBD1 covers 8 bases. Trimming took 2 bases from V and 8 from J; bases not matched to a gene: 4. Per germline, CDR1 MNHEY and CDR2 SMNVEV (reference sequence). The CDR3 is 14 residues long. The CDR3 is CASSLAGGREKLFF. The CDR3 region has the DNA TGTGCCAGCAGTTTAGCAGGGGGCCGCGAAAAACTGTTTTTT.

The chain has TRBV19 and TRBJ1-3, with D unresolved. This CDR3 is built from 16 residues. Germline values: CDR1 LNHDA, CDR2 SQIVND (reference sequence). V lost 6 bases and J 0 bases, leaving 15 bases between the germline ends. As DNA, the CDR3 is TGTGCCAGTAGCCCATTCAGGATGATCTCTGGAAACACCATATATTTT. Amino acids: CASSPFRMISGNTIYF. Supplemented by reference TRBV19 and TRBJ1-3, the full variable domain reads DGGITQSPKYLFRKEGQNVTLSCEQNLNHDAMYWYRQDPGQGLRLIYYSQIVNDFQKGDIAEGYSVSREKKESFPLTVTSAQKNPTAFYLCASSPFRMISGNTIYFGEGSWLTVV.

The V gene is TRBV27, the J gene TRBJ2-2; perhaps TRBD2 as D (6 bases). With 6 bases removed from V and 5 bases from J, the gap between germline ends came to 16 bases. The CDR3 is made up of 15 amino acids. The V gene's germline CDR1 is MNHEY and CDR2 SMNVEV (reference sequence). The CDR3 coding sequence is TGTGCCAGCAGGATAGGGGTCGGGGGAACCGGGGAGCTGTTTTTT. Translating it yields CASRIGVGGTGELFF.

This sequence joins TRBV28 and TRBJ1-4; possibly TRBD1 for D (5 bases). CDR1 is MDHEN, CDR2 SYDVKM, per germline. Trimming removed 6 bases from V and 3 bases from J, with 8 bases in between. This CDR3 region has 13 residues. The CDR3 DNA reads TGTGCCAGCAGCCAGGGTTCTAATGAAAAACTGTTTTTT. It specifies CASSQGSNEKLFF.

The rearrangement joins TRBV27 to TRBJ2-3; 9 bases match TRBD2. CDR3 length: 17 residues. V was clipped by 4 bases and J by 2 bases; unmatched bases: 10. Germline assignment: CDR1 MNHEY and CDR2 SMNVEV (reference sequence). In DNA form, the CDR3 reads TGTGCCAGCAGTTCTAGAAGCGCTAGCGGGGCCACAGATACGCAGTATTTT. Amino acid sequence: CASSSRSASGATDTQYF.

V usage is TRBV7-2 and J usage is TRBJ2-7, with D possibly TRBD2 on 5 matching bases. This CDR3 is built from 15 residues. With 1 base removed from V and 3 bases from J, the gap between germline ends came to 13 bases. CDR1 and CDR2 (germline): SGHTA, FQGNSA. The CDR3 nucleotides read TGTGCCAGCAGCTTAGGAGGGATTTACTACTACGAGCAGTACTTC. Amino acids: CASSLGGIYYYEQYF.

The chain links TRBV10-3 to TRBJ1-5; D gene unclear. There are 13 residues in the CDR3. Per germline, CDR1 ENHRY and CDR2 SYGVKD. The V gene lost 6 bases and the J gene lost 4 bases, with 10 bases spanning the gap. CDR3 in amino acids: CAISGDGNQPQHF. In nucleotides, the CDR3 is TGTGCCATCAGCGGCGACGGGAATCAGCCCCAGCATTTT.

This chain joins TRBV5-1 and TRBJ2-2; possible D gene TRBD2, 5 bases. The CDR3 covers 14 residues. The V end lost 7 bases, the J end lost 4 bases, and 14 bases lay between the germline ends. In germline, CDR1 is SGHRS, CDR2 YFSETQ. This CDR3 is CASRPGTSTGELFF. The CDR3 DNA sequence: TGCGCCAGCCGGCCGGGAACTTCCACCGGGGAGCTGTTTTTT.

CDR3 loop: CASSLAITGGFYNEQFF. The CDR3, as DNA: TGTGCCAGCAGCTTAGCGATAACGGGGGGATTCTACAATGAGCAGTTCTTC. The chain uses TRBV7-9 and TRBJ2-1; 7 nucleotides line up with TRBD2. Losses at the gene ends were 0 bases for V and 3 bases for J; bases not matched to a gene: 8. The length of the CDR3 is 17 residues. CDR1 is SEHNR and CDR2 is FQNEAQ in the germline V gene (reference sequence).

The rearrangement joins TRBV29-1 to TRBJ2-1; 9 bases fit TRBD2. Germline V lookup: CDR1 SQVTM, CDR2 ANQGSEA. V lost 3 bases to trimming and J lost 0 bases; unmatched junction nucleotides: 9. The CDR3 runs 17 residues. The CDR3 reads CSVDFGLASSSYNEQFF. CDR3 bases: TGCAGCGTTGACTTCGGACTAGCGTCTAGCTCCTACAATGAGCAGTTCTTC.

This clone was seen only once. This sequence joins TRBV6-5 and TRBJ1-1, with D perhaps TRBD1 (6 bases). This CDR3 is 15 amino acids long. Germline CDR1 MNHEY, CDR2 SVGAGI. Trimming removed 8 bases from V and 2 bases from J, with 18 bases in between. The CDR3 is CASLYFGGPNTEAFF. CDR3 nucleotides: TGTGCCAGCCTCTATTTCGGGGGGCCTAACACTGAAGCTTTCTTT.

About this clone: The same CDR3 can be traced to other DNA sequences in this sample. This chain uses TRBV5-1 with TRBJ2-7; 7 bases match TRBD1. The CDR3 has 14 residues. V was clipped by 2 bases and J by 1 base; unmatched bases: 3. Germline V CDR1 and CDR2: SGHRS, YFSETQ. CDR3 amino acids: CASSFGDRSYEQYF. The CDR3 DNA sequence: TGCGCCAGCAGCTTTGGGGACAGATCCTACGAGCAGTACTTC. Combining the CDR3 with reference TRBV5-1 and TRBJ2-7 gives the whole variable domain KAGVTQTPRYLIKTRGQQVTLSCSPISGHRSVSWYQQTPGQGLQFLFEYFSETQRNKGNFPGRFSGRQFSNSRSEMNVSTLELGDSALYLCASSFGDRSYEQYFGPGTRLTVT.

This clone has just one count. V gene TRBV11-2 combines with J gene TRBJ1-1, with D hard to call. V was clipped by 1 base and J by 2 bases, with 8 bases between them. The CDR3 has 14 amino acids. Per the germline V gene, CDR1 is SGHAT and CDR2 is FQNNGV. CDR3 sequence: CASSLVSKNTEAFF. The CDR3 DNA reads TGTGCCAGCAGCTTAGTAAGCAAAAACACTGAAGCTTTCTTT.

This clone has more than one count but fewer than ten. This chain links TRBV2 with TRBJ1-2; perhaps TRBD1 as D (5 bases). The V end was cut by 9 bases, the J end by 5 bases, with 13 bases between. CDR1 SNHLY and CDR2 FYNNEI come from the germline V gene. The CDR3 has 12 residues. CDR3 in amino acids: CASQGLGYGYTF. In DNA form, the CDR3 reads TGTGCCAGTCAGGGCCTGGGGTATGGCTACACCTTC. Complete variable domain (other parts from reference TRBV2 and TRBJ1-2): EPEVTQTPSHQVTQMGQEVILRCVPISNHLYFYWYRQILGQKVEFLVSFYNNEISEKSEIFDDQFSVERPDGSNFTLKIRSTKLEDSAMYFCASQGLGYGYTFGSGTRLTVV.

The V gene is TRBV4-1, the J gene TRBJ1-2; TRBD1 agrees at 8 bases. The CDR3 consists of 19 residues. Germline V gene lookup returns CDR1 MGHRA and CDR2 YSYEKL. V shed 4 bases and J 3 bases; nucleotides not matched to a gene: 19. In DNA, the CDR3 is TGCGCCAGCAGCCCCACTAGCCCTCTACAGGGGGACCGCTACTATGGCTACACCTTC. It is translated as CASSPTSPLQGDRYYGYTF.

This clone turned up a few times. This chain links TRBV2 with TRBJ1-2, with TRBD1 matching 8 bases. J lost 4 bases, V lost 3 bases, and 4 bases had no gene match. Germline-derived CDR1 and CDR2 are SNHLY and FYNNEI. The CDR3 runs 14 residues. The CDR3 loop reads CASSDQQGGYGYTF. CDR3 DNA sequence: TGTGCCAGCAGTGATCAACAGGGGGGCTATGGCTACACCTTC.

J is TRBJ2-5 and V is TRBV5-1; TRBD2 might be the D (5 bases). The V gene lost 2 bases and the J gene lost 1 base, with 15 bases spanning the gap. The CDR3 contains 16 residues. Germline V lookup: CDR1 SGHRS, CDR2 YFSETQ. The CDR3 spells CASSLRASRIQETQYF. In DNA form, the CDR3 reads TGCGCCAGCAGCTTAAGGGCTAGCCGAATCCAAGAGACCCAGTACTTC.

The chain is built from TRBV27 and TRBJ2-1; the D gene is possibly TRBD2 (6 bases). Germline-derived CDR1 and CDR2 are MNHEY and SMNVEV (reference sequence). V lost 5 bases and J lost 1, with 9 bases in between. The CDR3 is made up of 14 amino acids. The CDR3 loop reads CASSVGTSYNEQFF. CDR3 coding DNA: TGTGCCAGCAGTGTCGGGACTTCCTACAATGAGCAGTTCTTC.

The chain recombines TRBV4-1 with TRBJ2-2; D may be TRBD1 (6 bases). CDR3 length: 15 residues. Germline V gives CDR1 MGHRA, CDR2 YSYEKL. Trimming left V 4 bases short and J 6 bases short, with 15 bases between. The CDR3 region is CASSLRQAGPGELFF. For the CDR3, the DNA is TGCGCCAGCAGCCTCCGACAGGCCGGCCCCGGGGAGCTGTTTTTT.

This chain joins TRBV2 and TRBJ2-2; 11 nucleotides agree with TRBD1. Germline assignment: CDR1 SNHLY and CDR2 FYNNEI. The ends lost 4 bases at V and 7 bases at J; junction bases unmatched: 8. The CDR3 has 16 residues. CDR3 DNA sequence: TGTGCCAGCAGTGGGGGGACAGGGGGAGGTGTCGGGGAGCTGTTTTTT. Its translation is CASSGGTGGGVGELFF.